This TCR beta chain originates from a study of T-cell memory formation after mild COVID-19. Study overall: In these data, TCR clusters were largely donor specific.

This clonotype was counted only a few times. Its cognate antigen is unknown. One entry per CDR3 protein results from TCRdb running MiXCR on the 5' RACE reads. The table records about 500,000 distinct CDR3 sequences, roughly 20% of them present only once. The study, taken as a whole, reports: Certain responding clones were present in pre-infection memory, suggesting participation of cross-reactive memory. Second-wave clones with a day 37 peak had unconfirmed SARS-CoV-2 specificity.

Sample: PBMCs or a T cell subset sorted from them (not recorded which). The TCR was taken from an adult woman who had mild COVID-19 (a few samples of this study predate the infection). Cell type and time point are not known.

This CDR3 is CASSPAATYYEQYF. The CDR3 nucleotides read TGTGCCAGCAGCCCCGCTGCCACCTACTACGAGCAGTACTTC. J is TRBJ2-7 and V is TRBV14; D unclear. This CDR3 is built from 14 residues. Between the trimmed V and J ends, which lost 4 bases and 3 bases, there was a span of 13 bases. Germline V gene data show CDR1 as SGHDN and CDR2 as FVKESK.